The 19 T cell receptor beta chains reported below all come from one sample, sequenced in a study of OX40 agonist ivuxolimab in advanced cancers. The data were produced by immunoSEQ multiplex PCR, yet TCRdb's version contains in-frame clones alone and is incomplete. This sample has under 85,000 clones, with roughly three quarters found just once. Sequencing used CD4+ or CD8+ T cells sorted from blood, obtained in a trial of the OX40 agonist ivuxolimab. The receptors were sampled from an adult with an advanced solid tumor such as melanoma, head and neck, liver or kidney cancer.

The sample holds one count of this clone. The chain has TRBV10-1 and TRBJ2-3, with D tentatively TRBD1 or TRBD2 (5 bases each). CDR1 and CDR2 from the germline V gene are WNHNN and SYGVQD (reference sequence). There are 13 residues in the CDR3. V gave up 4 bases and J gave up 4 bases, with 9 bases separating them. The CDR3 is CASSGGNADTQYF. CDR3 DNA sequence: TGCGCCAGCAGTGGGGGGAATGCAGATACGCAGTATTTT.

This chain joins TRBV5-1 and TRBJ2-3; no clear D gene. The CDR3 is 14 residues long. Germline V gene data show CDR1 as SGHRS and CDR2 as YFSETQ. V shed 0 bases and J shed 5 bases, with 10 bases lying between them. Here the CDR3 DNA reads TGCGCCAGCAGCTTGGAGGGCAGGAGAGATACGCAGTATTTT. Its protein product is CASSLEGRRDTQYF.

This rearrangement joins TRBV5-6 to TRBJ2-2, with D uncertain. V was pared by 0 bases and J by 0 bases, with 6 bases between. The CDR3 contains 15 residues. Germline V gene data show CDR1 as SGHDT and CDR2 as YYEEEE. The CDR3 DNA reads as TGTGCCAGCAGCTTGGCCTTCGCGAACACCGGGGAGCTGTTTTTT. The encoded protein is CASSLAFANTGELFF.

The genes are TRBV28 and TRBJ1-2, with a possible D match to TRBD1 (5 bases). This CDR3 contains 14 residues. The germline CDR1 and CDR2 sequences are MDHEN and SYDVKM. V dropped 4 bases and J dropped 2 bases, with 11 bases sitting between them. The CDR3 sequence is CASSSGGWNYGYTF. The CDR3 DNA sequence: TGTGCCAGCAGTTCGGGGGGATGGAACTATGGCTACACCTTC.

Written as DNA, the CDR3 is TGTGCCAGCATCGACCAACGGAGCTCCTACGAGCAGTACTTC. It codes for CASIDQRSSYEQYF. The chain employs TRBV28 and TRBJ2-7; no clear D gene. CDR1 and CDR2 from the germline V gene are MDHEN and SYDVKM. V dropped 7 bases and J dropped 0 bases, with 13 bases sitting between them. This CDR3 region has 14 residues.

V gene TRBV11-3 combines with J gene TRBJ2-1; 12 bases are shared with TRBD1. This CDR3 is built from 15 residues. Germline V lookup: CDR1 SGHNT, CDR2 YENEEA. V lost 5 bases and J lost 8; bases outside the gene matches: 7. Written as DNA, the CDR3 is TGTGCCAGCAGCCCGGGGACAGGGGGCCGCGATGAGCAGTTCTTC. Its protein product is CASSPGTGGRDEQFF.

This clone has only one observation. The V gene is TRBV28, the J gene TRBJ2-2; 8 nucleotides match TRBD1. Losses at the gene ends were 6 bases for V and 2 bases for J; bases not matched to a gene: 11. Germline CDR1 is MDHEN and CDR2 is SYDVKM. The CDR3 loop spans 17 amino acids. CDR3: CASRKPIRGRNTGELFF. CDR3 sequence (DNA): TGTGCCAGCAGGAAACCGATCAGGGGGCGCAACACCGGGGAGCTGTTTTTT.

V and J are TRBV7-2 and TRBJ2-1; D may be TRBD1 (6 bases). This CDR3 region has 15 residues. CDR1 SGHTA and CDR2 FQGNSA come from the germline V gene. Trimming took 3 bases from V and 3 from J, leaving 12 bases between them. In DNA, the CDR3 is TGTGCCAGCAGCTTTGGGACAACTAACTACAATGAGCAGTTCTTC. It encodes CASSFGTTNYNEQFF.

V usage is TRBV7-9 and J usage is TRBJ1-2, with a tentative D call TRBD1 (5 bases). CDR1 SEHNR and CDR2 FQNEAQ come from the germline V gene (reference sequence). Trimming took 0 bases from V and 6 from J, leaving 8 bases between them. CDR3 length: 13 amino acids. The CDR3 here is CASSLAGEHGYTF. CDR3 nucleotide sequence: TGTGCCAGCAGCTTAGCAGGGGAGCATGGCTACACCTTC.

This chain links TRBV5-8 with TRBJ1-6; D unclear. Looked up from germline, CDR1 is SGHTS and CDR2 is YDEGEE. The CDR3 loop spans 13 amino acids. V was trimmed by 4 bases and J by 10 bases, leaving 12 bases between them. DNA of the CDR3: TGTGCCAGCAGCCCCACCACCGACTCACCCCTCCACTTT. Its protein product is CASSPTTDSPLHF.

The chain combines TRBV6-5 with TRBJ2-5; 8 positions match TRBD2. J gave up 2 bases and V 8 bases, and 4 bases lay outside the gene matches. The CDR3 extends over 13 amino acids. The V gene's germline CDR1 is MNHEY and CDR2 SVGAGI. CDR3: CASLERGQETQYF. In DNA form, the CDR3 reads TGTGCCAGCTTAGAGCGGGGGCAAGAGACCCAGTACTTC.

V gene TRBV2 combines with J gene TRBJ1-2, with D hard to call. Germline CDR1 is SNHLY and CDR2 is FYNNEI. Trimming pared 8 bases from V and 8 bases from J, leaving 15 bases between. The CDR3 spans 12 residues. Written as DNA, the CDR3 is TGTGCCAGCCACCCTCTCTGGCGAGGCTACACCTTC. It codes for CASHPLWRGYTF. The variable domain in full, with the rest retrieved from reference TRBV2 and TRBJ1-2, is EPEVTQTPSHQVTQMGQEVILRCVPISNHLYFYWYRQILGQKVEFLVSFYNNEISEKSEIFDDQFSVERPDGSNFTLKIRSTKLEDSAMYFCASHPLWRGYTFGSGTRLTVV.

This clone occurred once. This chain connects TRBV28 to TRBJ2-2; D gene uncertain. The CDR3 has 12 amino acids. The V gene lost 6 bases and the J gene lost 5 bases, with 7 bases spanning the gap. The V gene's germline CDR1 is MDHEN and CDR2 SYDVKM. The CDR3 sequence is CASRSRTGELFF. The CDR3 DNA reads TGTGCCAGCAGATCACGAACCGGGGAGCTGTTTTTT.

The chain uses TRBV10-1 and TRBJ2-2; 7 nucleotides line up with TRBD1. This CDR3 is 15 amino acids long. Germline loops: CDR1 WNHNN, CDR2 SYGVQD (reference sequence). Trimming at V came to 0 bases and at J to 5 bases, leaving 3 bases not matched to a gene. The CDR3, as DNA: TGCGCCAGCAGTGAGTCGGGCAGGGGGACCGGGGAGCTGTTTTTT. This codes for CASSESGRGTGELFF.

This chain links TRBV27 with TRBJ1-6; D gene unclear. This CDR3 is built from 15 residues. V gave up 3 bases and J gave up 0 bases, with 6 bases separating them. In germline, CDR1 is MNHEY, CDR2 SMNVEV (reference sequence). The chain's CDR3 is CASSFSGSYNSPLHF. In nucleotides, the CDR3 is TGTGCCAGCAGTTTTAGTGGCTCCTATAATTCACCCCTCCACTTT.

The rearrangement links TRBV19 to TRBJ2-7; 9 nucleotides agree with TRBD1. The germline CDR1 and CDR2 sequences are LNHDA and SQIVND (reference sequence). This CDR3 comprises 12 residues. V shed 9 bases, J shed 4 bases, and the junction held 4 bases outside the gene matches. The CDR3 protein is CASGQGWYEQYF. CDR3 bases: TGTGCCAGCGGACAGGGGTGGTACGAGCAGTACTTC.

The J gene is TRBJ1-4, the V gene TRBV30; 7 bases line up with TRBD1. CDR1 and CDR2 (germline): GTSNPN, SVGIG (reference sequence). Unmatched junction bases numbered 5, after V lost 0 bases and J lost 4 bases. The CDR3 is 15 residues long. CDR3 DNA sequence: TGTGCCTGGAGTGTCTGGGACAGAAATAATGAAAAACTGTTTTTT. This codes for CAWSVWDRNNEKLFF. Full variable domain (outside the CDR3, taken from reference TRBV30 and TRBJ1-4): SQTIHQWPATLVQPVGSPLSLECTVEGTSNPNLYWYRQAAGRGLQLLFYSVGIGQISSEVPQNLSASRPQDRQFILSSKKLLLSDSGFYLCAWSVWDRNNEKLFFGSGTQLSVL.

J is TRBJ1-5 and V is TRBV18, with D perhaps matching TRBD1 (5 bases). CDR1 and CDR2 (germline): KGHSH, LQKENI. The CDR3 covers 13 residues. Trimming pared 4 bases from V and 9 bases from J, leaving 13 bases between. CDR3 region: CASSLQDRSPQHF. The CDR3 bases are TGTGCCAGCTCACTACAGGATCGGTCGCCCCAGCATTTT.

The chain couples TRBV5-1 to TRBJ1-1; possible D gene TRBD1, 5 bases. Germline V gives CDR1 SGHRS, CDR2 YFSETQ. The CDR3 is 15 amino acids. The ends were cut back, 5 bases at V and 5 bases at J, with 19 bases in the middle. The CDR3 bases are TGCGCCAGCAGGACTTCCGGGCAGGGAGGAACTGAAGCTTTCTTT. Amino acids: CASRTSGQGGTEAFF.